These 10 T cell receptor beta chains were sequenced from one sample in a study of Ad26.COV2.S vaccination and SARS-CoV-2 variants. Regarding treatment: some 19 received Ad26.COV2.S at low or high dose, single or two shots; several received placebo; per-sample allocation not given. Day 63 after the first injection of vaccine or placebo was the sampling time. The repertoire was sequenced with immunoSEQ multiplex PCR; TCRdb's copy has only in-frame clones and lacks some. The sample holds over 450,000 clones; about 88% are singletons and the top ten take about 1.7%. Here the sequenced sample was peripheral blood, taken in a trial of Ad26.COV2.S vaccine versus placebo. The receptors here all came from a person aged 18-60 years who received the Ad26.COV2.S COVID-19 vaccine or a placebo.

V gene TRBV7-9 combines with J gene TRBJ2-2, with 9 bases matching TRBD1. V trimming: 5 bases; J trimming: 5 bases; junction bases outside the gene matches: 6. CDR1 is SEHNR, CDR2 FQNEAQ, per germline (reference sequence). The CDR3 length is 15 residues. CDR3 amino acids: CASSLQGAGTGELFF. CDR3 nucleotides: TGTGCCAGCAGCCTACAGGGGGCAGGGACCGGGGAGCTGTTTTTT.

The chain has TRBV29-1 and TRBJ1-1; unclear D gene. The CDR3 runs to 12 residues. Trimming removed 6 bases from V and 1 base from J, with 9 bases in between. Germline V lookup: CDR1 SQVTM, CDR2 ANQGSEA. CDR3 amino acids: CSVSWGNTEAFF. DNA of the CDR3: TGCAGCGTCTCCTGGGGGAACACTGAAGCTTTCTTT.

J is TRBJ2-6 and V is TRBV2; D is ambiguous. The V end was cut by 4 bases, the J end by 0 bases, with 4 bases between. The CDR3 spans 14 residues. From germline, CDR1 is SNHLY and CDR2 FYNNEI. The CDR3 region is CASSGPSGANVLTF. Written as DNA, the CDR3 is TGTGCCAGCAGTGGACCCTCTGGGGCCAACGTCCTGACTTTC. The whole variable domain, filled in from reference TRBV2 and TRBJ2-6, reads EPEVTQTPSHQVTQMGQEVILRCVPISNHLYFYWYRQILGQKVEFLVSFYNNEISEKSEIFDDQFSVERPDGSNFTLKIRSTKLEDSAMYFCASSGPSGANVLTFGAGSRLTVL.

The chain carries TRBV2 and TRBJ1-3; D perhaps matches TRBD1 (5 bases). Germline CDR1 reads SNHLY; CDR2 reads FYNNEI. The V gene lost 2 bases and the J gene lost 3 bases, with 11 bases spanning the gap. CDR3 size: 15 residues. Here the CDR3 reads CASSEIRGFGNTIYF. CDR3 nucleotide sequence: TGTGCCAGCAGTGAAATAAGGGGTTTTGGAAACACCATATATTTT. The entire variable domain, with the rest obtained from reference TRBV2 and TRBJ1-3, is as follows: EPEVTQTPSHQVTQMGQEVILRCVPISNHLYFYWYRQILGQKVEFLVSFYNNEISEKSEIFDDQFSVERPDGSNFTLKIRSTKLEDSAMYFCASSEIRGFGNTIYFGEGSWLTVV.

The J gene is TRBJ2-7, the V gene TRBV28, with 7 bases that match TRBD2. CDR3 size: 16 residues. V lost 6 bases and J lost 4; bases outside the gene matches: 15. Germline CDR1 is MDHEN and CDR2 is SYDVKM. The CDR3 spells CASSPPVEREGYEQYF. CDR3 nucleotide sequence: TGTGCCAGCAGCCCCCCGGTTGAGAGGGAGGGGTACGAGCAGTACTTC.

This clone was seen a few times. The genes are TRBV7-9 and TRBJ1-1, with a tentative D call TRBD1 (5 bases). Trimming pared 5 bases from V and 3 bases from J, leaving 25 bases between. The CDR3 totals 18 residues. Germline V gene sequence: CDR1 SEHNR, CDR2 FQNEAQ (reference sequence). The CDR3 loop is CASSPLGQGVGRDTEAFF. The CDR3 region has the DNA TGTGCCAGCAGCCCCTTAGGGCAGGGAGTGGGTAGGGACACTGAAGCTTTCTTT. The full variable domain, rest sourced from reference TRBV7-9 and TRBJ1-1, is DTGVSQNPRHKITKRGQNVTFRCDPISEHNRLYWYRQTLGQGPEFLTYFQNEAQLEKSRLLSDRFSAERPKGSFSTLEIQRTEQGDSAMYLCASSPLGQGVGRDTEAFFGQGTRLTVV.

This sequence joins TRBV25-1 and TRBJ2-3; D may be TRBD2 (7 bases). Germline V gives CDR1 MGHDK, CDR2 SYGVNS. CDR3 size: 16 residues. The V end lost 5 bases, the J end lost 0 bases, and 15 bases lay between the germline ends. The CDR3 nucleotides are TGTGCCAGCAGTCGGCGCGGGGGCCCGAGCACAGATACGCAGTATTTT. It encodes CASSRRGGPSTDTQYF.

This sequence joins TRBV4-3 and TRBJ2-1, with 9 bases identical to TRBD2. The CDR3 covers 16 residues. CDR1 is LGHNA, CDR2 YSLEER, per germline. Germline trimming cut 0 bases from V and 6 bases from J; bases unmatched to any gene: 6. CDR3 sequence: CASSQDLGGGANEQFF. The CDR3 DNA follows: TGCGCCAGCAGCCAAGATCTGGGCGGGGGGGCCAATGAGCAGTTCTTC.

J is TRBJ1-1 and V is TRBV6-6, with a weak D call TRBD1 (5 bases). The V gene's germline CDR1 is MNHNY and CDR2 SVGAGI (reference sequence). This CDR3 spans 13 amino acids. With 6 bases removed from V and 11 bases from J, the gap between germline ends came to 19 bases. The CDR3 loop is CASSHISRVSAFF. For the CDR3, the DNA is TGTGCCAGCAGCCACATCTCCAGGGTCTCTGCTTTCTTT.

This chain joins TRBV7-9 and TRBJ2-2; D unresolved. Between the trimmed V and J ends, which lost 5 bases and 2 bases, there was a span of 12 bases. From germline, CDR1 is SEHNR and CDR2 FQNEAQ (reference sequence). The CDR3 spans 15 residues. The CDR3 region has the DNA TGTGCCAGCAGCCACCCTACGGGTAACACCGGGGAGCTGTTTTTT. It codes for CASSHPTGNTGELFF.